These T cell receptor beta chains were read from a single sample in a study of blood T cell repertoires in COVID-19. Method: immunoSEQ multiplex PCR; TCRdb's copy keeps in-frame clones and lacks some. The sample consists of 200,000 to 250,000 clones, approximately 86% of them appearing once. The material sequenced was peripheral blood. Receptors were obtained from a woman in her fifties or sixties with COVID-19, enrolled during active disease. Both conserved end residues are part of each CDR3. A D gene is named only where the DNA matches it firmly. The listing skips clone size in some rows; elsewhere it reads once, few, many or a size class.

v_call | d_call | clone_size | cdr3_aa
TRBV30 | NA | NA | CAWTVDRRGRTDTQYF
TRBV5-1 | NA | NA | CASSLGPPGGANVLTF
TRBV18 | NA | NA | CASSSTGSTEAFF
TRBV19 | NA | NA | CASSIATGEQYF
TRBV3-1/TRBV3-2 | NA | few | CASKVSRTGELFF
TRBV6-6 | TRBD1 | NA | CASSLQGANQPQHF
TRBV12-3/TRBV12-4 | NA | NA | CASSHTGLTEAFF
TRBV6-6 | NA | NA | CASKANNEQFF
TRBV19 | TRBD1 | NA | CASSIETGGANQPQHF
TRBV3-1/TRBV3-2 | TRBD1 | NA | CASSQFTGQGLEKLFF
TRBV25-1 | TRBD1 | NA | CASSDPGQGSPLHF
TRBV11-2 | NA | NA | CASSFRINSRDDIQYF
TRBV5-1 | TRBD2 | NA | CASRGGLAGYNEQFF
TRBV10-3 | NA | once | CAISEKGGDQPQHF
TRBV7-6 | TRBD2 | NA | CASSPQGTSGDNEQFF
TRBV7-2 | TRBD1 | NA | CASSFQTGGLYNEQFF
TRBV28 | NA | NA | CASSRSGSSYNSPLHF
TRBV7-7 | TRBD1 | NA | CASSLGTGGVGDTQYF
TRBV19 | TRBD1 | NA | CASSQNKRDRGDNEQFF
TRBV19 | TRBD2 | NA | CASSKAGGLNEQFF
TRBV6-6 | TRBD1 | once | CASSYQGAQFSGEQYF
TRBV4-1 | TRBD1 | NA | CASTRGEGAGANVLTF
TRBV6-2/TRBV6-3 | TRBD2 | NA | CASSLGLAETQYF